This entry lists 13 T cell receptor beta chains sequenced from one sample in a study of blood T cell repertoires in COVID-19 (TCRdb year 2020). The library was obtained by the immunoSEQ multiplex PCR assay. TCRdb stores this immuneACCESS table with in-frame sequences only. Part of the clones is absent; in the studies checked, under half of the shortfall reflects unresolved V genes, and no reason is known for the rest. This sample holds 86,000 or so clones; more than 60% were observed only once. The ten largest clonotypes hold 10% to 12% of the sample. The sequencing input was peripheral blood. Receptors originate from a man between 65 and 85 years old with acute or convalescent COVID-19.

The chain recombines TRBV5-6 with TRBJ1-1; TRBD1 matches 9 bases. The CDR3 is 14 residues long. Trimming took 4 bases from V and 7 from J; bases not matched to a gene: 8. The germline V gene encodes CDR1 SGHDT and CDR2 YYEEEE. As DNA, the CDR3 is TGTGCCAGCAGCCTTATAACAGGGGGCCGTGAAGCTTTCTTT. This codes for CASSLITGGREAFF.

This clone was counted between two and nine times. This chain connects TRBV13 to TRBJ2-1, with TRBD2 identical over 10 bases. The CDR3 has 16 amino acids. CDR1 is PRHDT, CDR2 FYEKMQ, per germline (reference sequence). V dropped 6 bases and J dropped 4; count of bases not matched to a gene: 9. This chain's CDR3 is CASRSSSGGGYNEQFF. CDR3 sequence (DNA): TGTGCCAGCAGGTCCTCTAGCGGGGGTGGGTACAATGAGCAGTTCTTC. Complete variable domain (other parts from reference TRBV13 and TRBJ2-1): AAGVIQSPRHLIKEKRETATLKCYPIPRHDTVYWYQQGPGQDPQFLISFYEKMQSDKGSIPDRFSAQQFSDYHSELNMSSLELGDSALYFCASRSSSGGGYNEQFFGPGTRLTVL.

This chain joins TRBV6-5 and TRBJ2-2; weak D call: TRBD1 (5 bases). Germline loops: CDR1 MNHEY, CDR2 SVGAGI. The CDR3 sequence is 14 residues long. The germline V and J ends were trimmed by 4 bases and 7 bases, with 13 bases remaining between them. The CDR3 region has the DNA TGTGCCAGCAGTTCCCCCAGGGTCGACGGGGAGCTGTTTTTT. It encodes CASSSPRVDGELFF.

The gene calls are TRBV2 and TRBJ1-4, with 7 positions matching TRBD1. The CDR3 consists of 15 residues. Losses at the gene ends were 6 bases for V and 4 bases for J; bases not matched to a gene: 8. Looked up from germline, CDR1 is SNHLY and CDR2 is FYNNEI. CDR3 amino acids: CASRARDSLNEKLFF. The CDR3 nucleotides read TGTGCCAGCAGGGCGCGGGACAGCCTTAATGAAAAACTGTTTTTT.

The chain recombines TRBV7-9 with TRBJ2-2; the match to TRBD2 covers 10 bases. The germline V gene has CDR1 SEHNR and CDR2 FQNEAQ (reference sequence). The CDR3 runs to 16 residues. J was trimmed by 3 bases and V by 4 bases; bases with no gene match: 5. The CDR3 loop reads CASSYKRGGDTGELFF. The CDR3 DNA is TGTGCCAGCAGCTACAAGCGGGGGGGCGACACCGGGGAGCTGTTTTTT.

This clone was detected only once. This chain uses TRBV4-1 with TRBJ2-2, with a weak D call TRBD1 (6 bases). With 1 base removed from V and 1 base from J, the gap between germline ends came to 13 bases. CDR3 length: 17 amino acids. Germline V gene data show CDR1 as MGHRA and CDR2 as YSYEKL. The CDR3 DNA reads as TGCGCCAGCAGCCAAGGCATGGGACATAAGAACACCGGGGAGCTGTTTTTT. As protein: CASSQGMGHKNTGELFF.

V gene TRBV6-5 combines with J gene TRBJ1-2; 7 nucleotides align to TRBD1. The CDR3 spans 14 residues. Germline CDR1 is MNHEY and CDR2 is SVGAGI. The V gene end was trimmed by 2 bases and the J gene end by 8 bases; junction bases not matched to a gene: 8. DNA of the CDR3: TGTGCCAGCAGTTACGCCACAGGGGCCCTGGGCTACACCTTC. Translating gives CASSYATGALGYTF.

The chain couples TRBV7-9 to TRBJ2-1; a weak D match, TRBD2 (5 bases). CDR1 and CDR2 (germline): SEHNR, FQNEAQ (reference sequence). Trimming left V 3 bases short and J 3 bases short, with 12 bases between. This CDR3 comprises 15 residues. CDR3 coding DNA: TGTGCCAGCAGCTTTGAGAGGGCGTACTACAATGAGCAGTTCTTC. This codes for CASSFERAYYNEQFF.

J is TRBJ1-5 and V is TRBV19; D might be TRBD1 (5 bases). CDR1 is LNHDA and CDR2 is SQIVND in the germline V gene (reference sequence). CDR3 length equals 13 residues. Between the trimmed V and J ends, which lost 7 bases and 11 bases, there was a span of 18 bases. CDR3 in DNA: TGTGCCAGTAATCCGGCGGGACGTAAGACCCAGCATTTT. It codes for CASNPAGRKTQHF.

The chain has TRBV5-6 and TRBJ1-4, with D uncertain. Trimming stripped 2 bases from V and 2 bases from J, with 7 bases between. The CDR3 runs 14 residues. Germline assignment: CDR1 SGHDT and CDR2 YYEEEE. In nucleotides, the CDR3 is TGTGCCAGCAGCTTTTGGGAGACTAATGAAAAACTGTTTTTT. It is translated as CASSFWETNEKLFF.

The CDR3 reads CASSAPTGGKETQYF. For the CDR3, the DNA is TGTGCCAGCAGCGCCCCGACGGGGGGAAAGGAGACCCAGTACTTC. The rearrangement links TRBV7-6 to TRBJ2-5, with 7 bases matching TRBD2. The CDR3 loop spans 15 amino acids. With V trimmed by 5 bases and J by 5 bases, 11 bases remained unmatched. Germline V gene data show CDR1 as SGHVS and CDR2 as FNYEAQ.

This chain links TRBV6-5 with TRBJ1-2, with D possibly being TRBD1 (5 bases). The V gene's germline CDR1 is MNHEY and CDR2 SVGAGI. This CDR3 comprises 15 residues. V was cut by 0 bases and J by 8 bases, with 16 bases left in between. Here the CDR3 DNA reads TGTGCCAGCAGTTACTCGATGGCCAGGGAGGGCGGCTACACCTTC. Protein product: CASSYSMAREGGYTF.

This sequence joins TRBV19 and TRBJ1-5, with 7 bases that match TRBD1. The germline CDR1 and CDR2 sequences are LNHDA and SQIVND (reference sequence). The CDR3 has 17 residues. V dropped 3 bases and J dropped 1; count of bases not matched to a gene: 9. CDR3 sequence: CASSMRRTGRSNQPQHF. The CDR3 coding sequence is TGTGCCAGTAGTATGCGAAGGACAGGACGAAGCAATCAGCCCCAGCATTTT.